Many counts were recorded for the clone carrying this T cell receptor beta chain. Its cognate antigen is unknown. Authors' methods: Clinicopathological groups of papillary thyroid cancer showed CDR3 differences that were used to build a distant-metastasis classifier. TCRdb re-called the PCR reads via MiXCR. TCRdb's processing, not the authors' own work, is the source of the V and J calls. Here the sample spans approximately 69,000 clones, 14% being singletons. Trimming stripped 3 bases from V and 8 bases from J, with 16 bases between. The V gene's germline CDR1 is MGHRA and CDR2 YSYEKL. CDR3 length: 14 residues. This record belongs to a study of metastatic and nonmetastatic thyroid tumors. Whole-study findings and limits: TCR beta diversity was reportedly significantly higher in malignant thyroid tumors than benign nodules, in blood and tumor.

Thyroid surgery took place with no prior treatment in any patient. This sequence was found in a male donor with papillary thyroid cancer or a benign thyroid nodule (not recorded which). Some clones in this sample may be carry-over from other donors' samples. The rearrangement uses TRBV4-1 and TRBJ1-2; D perhaps matches TRBD1 (5 bases). Sample: blood. CDR3 amino acids: CASSHYHGRTGYTF. DNA of the CDR3: TGCGCCAGCAGCCACTACCACGGACGGACAGGCTACACCTTC.